The T cell receptor beta chain described here comes from a study of blood T cell repertoires in COVID-19. Study-level background: The United States, Italy and Spain were the sources of the acute and convalescent COVID-19 samples. PBMCs, B-cell-depleted T cells, or T cells provided the cDNA or gDNA that made up the material.

V lost 4 bases to trimming and J lost 4 bases, with 11 bases between them. The germline V gene encodes CDR1 LGHDT and CDR2 YNNKEL (reference sequence). The CDR3 runs 14 residues. The authors' processing: Amplified reference gene primers provided the basis for estimating nucleated cell counts. Libraries were prepared by immunoSEQ multiplex PCR; TCRdb keeps only in-frame clonotypes and omits some of them. The V and J calls and the clone size are those of that table, but D and trimming were determined from the DNA. Of approximately 89,000 clones listed, about four fifths are singletons. J is TRBJ1-3 and V is TRBV3-1 (or the pseudogene TRBV3-2); no clear D. The source is a human donor in a cohort sampled during active COVID-19. Sequencing was done on a sample of peripheral blood. CDR3 nucleotides: TGTGCCAGCAGCCTCAGTACGGGAGGAAACACCATATATTTT. This codes for CASSLSTGGNTIYF.